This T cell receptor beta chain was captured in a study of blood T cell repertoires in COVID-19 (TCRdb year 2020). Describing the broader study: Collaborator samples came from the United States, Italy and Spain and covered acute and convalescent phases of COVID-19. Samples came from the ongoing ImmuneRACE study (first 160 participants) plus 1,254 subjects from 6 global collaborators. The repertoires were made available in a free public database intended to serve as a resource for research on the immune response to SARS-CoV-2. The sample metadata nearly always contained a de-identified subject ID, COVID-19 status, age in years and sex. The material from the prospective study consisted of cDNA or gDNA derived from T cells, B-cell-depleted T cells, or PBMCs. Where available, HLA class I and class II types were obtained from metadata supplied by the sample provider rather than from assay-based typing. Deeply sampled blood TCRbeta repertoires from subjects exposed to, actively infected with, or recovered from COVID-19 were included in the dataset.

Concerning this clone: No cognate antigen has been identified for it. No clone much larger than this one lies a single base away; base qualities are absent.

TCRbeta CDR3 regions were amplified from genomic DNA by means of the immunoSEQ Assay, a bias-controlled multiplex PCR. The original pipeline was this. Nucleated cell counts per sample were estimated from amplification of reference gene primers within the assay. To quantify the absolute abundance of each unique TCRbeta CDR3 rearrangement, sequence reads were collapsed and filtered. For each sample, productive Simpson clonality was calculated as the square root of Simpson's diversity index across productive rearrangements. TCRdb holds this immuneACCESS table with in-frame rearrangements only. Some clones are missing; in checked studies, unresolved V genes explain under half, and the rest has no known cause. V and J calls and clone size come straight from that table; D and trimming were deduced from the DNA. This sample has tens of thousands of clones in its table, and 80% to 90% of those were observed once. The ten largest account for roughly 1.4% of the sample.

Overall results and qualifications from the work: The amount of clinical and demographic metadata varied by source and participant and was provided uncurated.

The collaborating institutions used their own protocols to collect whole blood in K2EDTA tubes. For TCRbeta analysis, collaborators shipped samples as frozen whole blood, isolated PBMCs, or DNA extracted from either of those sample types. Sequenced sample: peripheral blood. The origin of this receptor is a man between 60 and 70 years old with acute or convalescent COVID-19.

DNA sequence: TGTGCCAGTAGTATGGGGGACAGCCGCCTTCGGGAGCAGTACTTC. It is translated as CASSMGDSRLREQYF. Recombination connected TRBV19 to TRBJ2-7, with 7 central nucleotides matching TRBD1. The CDR3 holds 15 amino acids from the cysteine to the phenylalanine. The kept DNA is CDR3 alone, 45 bases in frame from the first base. CDR1 and CDR2, looked up from the germline V gene (reference sequence), are LNHDA and SQIVND. V is cut back by 3 bases and J by 7 bases, with 12 bases in the junction unmatched.